This T cell receptor (beta chain) was obtained from a study of blood T cells in healthy people across ages. Study-level results: Age showed a roughly linear inverse relationship with TCR beta diversity per million T cells. The study found more naive CD4+ cells and higher diversity in long-lived than aged donors. The lack of PBMC sorting stopped any conclusive naive versus antigen-experienced comparison.

Turning to this clonotype: Its antigen is unknown.

Donor samples were obtained from healthy Caucasian individuals from Russia, aged 6 to 90. The use of a sample-barcoded 5' primer and a J-beta primer mix characterized a second PCR of about 7 to 12 cycles. TCRdb passed the 5' RACE reads through MiXCR, listing each CDR3 protein once. The sample holds around 500,000 distinct CDR3 sequences, more than 45% seen once. This clonotype originated in an elderly man in good health. The sequenced material came from blood.

This CDR3 is CASSPAGRLRSPLHF. CDR3 sequence (DNA): TGTGCCAGCAGCCCGGCGGGACGGCTACGTTCACCCCTCCACTTT. V and J are TRBV7-9 and TRBJ1-6; maybe TRBD1 (5 bases). The CDR3 runs 15 residues. Trimming pared 5 bases from V and 9 bases from J, leaving 17 bases between. The germline V gene encodes CDR1 SEHNR and CDR2 FQNEAQ (reference sequence).